The 5 T cell receptor beta chains given below trace back to one sample, sequenced in a study of cytomegalovirus exposure and HLA in healthy donors. PCR involved 60 Vbeta and 13 Jbeta primers. Clones were read by immunoSEQ multiplex PCR, and TCRdb kept only the in-frame ones, dropping some. This table holds 150,000 to 200,000 clones, 75% found once. The specimen was PBMCs. The receptors stem from a man aged 18-30 years in good health and CMV-seropositive.

V and J are TRBV7-2 and TRBJ2-1, with 10 bases matching TRBD2. Germline values: CDR1 SGHTA, CDR2 FQGNSA. V lost 3 bases to trimming and J lost 7 bases; unmatched junction nucleotides: 6. The CDR3 consists of 15 residues. In nucleotides, the CDR3 is TGTGCCAGCAGCTTGGTCGGGACTAGCGTGAATGAGCAGTTCTTC. This encodes CASSLVGTSVNEQFF.

The gene calls are TRBV29-1 and TRBJ2-7; weak D call: TRBD2 (6 bases). With 1 base removed from V and 2 bases from J, the gap between germline ends came to 15 bases. This CDR3 has 15 amino acids. Germline assignment: CDR1 SQVTM and CDR2 ANQGSEA. The CDR3 sequence is CSVEAPGGVTYEQYF. CDR3 bases: TGCAGCGTTGAAGCCCCAGGCGGGGTTACCTACGAGCAGTACTTC.

The chain couples TRBV6-1 to TRBJ2-2; no reliable D call. Trimming removed 7 bases at V and 2 bases at J, with 5 bases between. Germline CDR1 reads MNHNS; CDR2 reads SASEGT. The CDR3 length is 12 residues. The CDR3 region is CASTPNTGELFF. CDR3 nucleotide sequence: TGTGCCAGCACTCCCAACACCGGGGAGCTGTTTTTT.

This clone came up once. V usage is TRBV15 and J usage is TRBJ2-3, with 11 nucleotides matching TRBD2. This CDR3 contains 16 residues. Trimming removed 1 base from V and 3 bases from J; junction bases left unmatched: 3. The germline gives CDR1 LNHNV, CDR2 YYDKDF (reference sequence). The CDR3 DNA is TGTGCCACCAGCAGAGCGGGACTAGCGGAGACAGATACGCAGTATTTT. Amino acid sequence: CATSRAGLAETDTQYF.

The rearrangement links TRBV6-1 to TRBJ1-1; TRBD1 aligns across 8 bases. Trimming removed 1 base from V and 6 bases from J; junction bases left unmatched: 13. The CDR3 covers 17 residues. The germline V gene encodes CDR1 MNHNS and CDR2 SASEGT. The CDR3: CASSEEGRRTGIAEAFF. CDR3 nucleotide sequence: TGTGCCAGCAGTGAAGAGGGAAGGCGGACAGGGATCGCTGAAGCTTTCTTT.